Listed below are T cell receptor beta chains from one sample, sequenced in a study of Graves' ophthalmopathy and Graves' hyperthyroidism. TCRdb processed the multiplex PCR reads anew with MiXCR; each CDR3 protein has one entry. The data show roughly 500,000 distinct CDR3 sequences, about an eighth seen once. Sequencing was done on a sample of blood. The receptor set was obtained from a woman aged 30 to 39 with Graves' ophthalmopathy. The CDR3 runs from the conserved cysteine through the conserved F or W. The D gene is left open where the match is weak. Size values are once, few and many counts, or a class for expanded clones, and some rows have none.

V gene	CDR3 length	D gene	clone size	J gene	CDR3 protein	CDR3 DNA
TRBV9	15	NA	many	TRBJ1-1	CASSPFSAMNTEAFF	TGTGCCAGCAGCCCCTTTTCAGCTATGAACACTGAAGCTTTCTTT
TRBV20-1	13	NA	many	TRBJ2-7	CSARGTNTYEQYF	TGCAGTGCTAGAGGTACAAACACCTACGAGCAGTACTTC
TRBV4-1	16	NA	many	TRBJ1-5	CASSQAGHNSNQPQHF	TGCGCCAGCAGCCAAGCTGGACACAATAGCAATCAGCCCCAGCATTTT
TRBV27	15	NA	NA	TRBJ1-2	CASSPPGRPRYGYTF	TGTGCCAGCAGTCCTCCGGGACGACCTCGTTATGGCTACACCTTC
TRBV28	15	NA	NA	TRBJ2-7	CASTAPGLPSYEQYF	TGTGCCAGCACCGCGCCCGGGCTCCCCTCCTACGAGCAGTACTTC
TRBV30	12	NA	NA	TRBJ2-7	CAWSASGVEQYF	TGTGCCTGGAGCGCCTCAGGGGTCGAGCAGTACTTC
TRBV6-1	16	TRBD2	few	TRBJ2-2	CASSRETSGLTGELFF	TGTGCCAGCAGTCGGGAGACTAGCGGGTTAACCGGGGAGCTGTTTTTT
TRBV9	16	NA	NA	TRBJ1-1	CASSAGGRGGNTEAFF	TGTGCCAGCAGCGCTGGGGGGAGGGGCGGGAACACTGAAGCTTTCTTT
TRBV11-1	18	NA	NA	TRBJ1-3	CASSSLGVYTGSGNTIYF	TGTGCCAGCAGCTCCTTAGGGGTCTACACTGGCTCTGGAAACACCATATATTTT
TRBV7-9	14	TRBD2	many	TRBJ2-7	CASSPGTSEREQYF	TGTGCCAGCAGCCCCGGGACTAGCGAACGCGAGCAGTACTTC
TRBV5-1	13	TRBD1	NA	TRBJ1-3	CVSSMTGENTIYF	TGCGTCAGCAGCATGACAGGGGAAAACACCATATATTTT
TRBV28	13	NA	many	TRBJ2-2	CASSPTGTGELFF	TGTGCCAGCAGTCCCACCGGGACCGGGGAGCTGTTTTTT
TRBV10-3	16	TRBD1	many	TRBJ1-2	CAISSGTEVLSSGYTF	TGTGCCATCAGCTCCGGGACAGAGGTTTTGTCCTCCGGCTACACCTTC
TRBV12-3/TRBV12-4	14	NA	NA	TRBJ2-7	CASSLGGPAREQYF	TGTGCCAGCAGTTTAGGGGGTCCGGCTCGAGAGCAGTACTTC
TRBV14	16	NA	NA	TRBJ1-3	CASSQDQGSSGDTIYF	TGTGCCAGCAGCCAAGATCAGGGGAGCTCTGGAGACACCATATATTTT
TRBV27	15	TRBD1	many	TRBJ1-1	CASSLQTGGYTEAFF	TGTGCCAGCAGTCTCCAGACAGGGGGGTACACTGAAGCTTTCTTT
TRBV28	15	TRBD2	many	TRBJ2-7	CASSLWGAGEYEQYF	TGTGCCAGCAGTTTATGGGGAGCGGGGGAGTACGAGCAGTACTTC
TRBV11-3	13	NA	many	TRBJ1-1	CASSLVDSEQAFF	TGTGCCAGCAGCTTAGTAGACAGTGAACAAGCTTTCTTT
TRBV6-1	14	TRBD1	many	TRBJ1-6	CASRIGTDNSPLHF	TGTGCCAGCAGGATAGGGACAGATAATTCACCCCTCCACTTT
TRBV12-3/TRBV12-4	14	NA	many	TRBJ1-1	CASSLSVERTEAFF	TGTGCCAGCAGTTTATCAGTGGAAAGGACTGAAGCTTTCTTT
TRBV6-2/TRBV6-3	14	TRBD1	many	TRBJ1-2	CASSTRQGRDGYTF	TGTGCCAGCAGTACTCGACAGGGGAGGGATGGCTACACCTTC
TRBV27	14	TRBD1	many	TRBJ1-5	CASSRGGYGQPQHF	TGTGCCAGCAGTCGAGGGGGCTATGGTCAGCCCCAGCATTTT
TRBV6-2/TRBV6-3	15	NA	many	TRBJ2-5	CASSYLGSGRETQYF	TGTGCCAGCAGTTACCTCGGCAGCGGACGAGAGACCCAGTACTTC
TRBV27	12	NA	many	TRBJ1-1	CASTRPGQRAFF	TGTGCCAGCACCCGACCGGGGCAGCGAGCTTTCTTT
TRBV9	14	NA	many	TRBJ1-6	CASTRDTGPGFLHF	TGTGCCAGCACCCGGGACACCGGTCCTGGTTTCCTCCACTTT
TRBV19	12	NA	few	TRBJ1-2	CASRGQGTGYTF	TGTGCCAGTAGGGGGCAGGGAACTGGCTACACCTTC
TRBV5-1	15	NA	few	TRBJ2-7	CASSLEENGAYEQYF	TGCGCCAGCAGCTTGGAGGAGAATGGAGCCTACGAGCAGTACTTC
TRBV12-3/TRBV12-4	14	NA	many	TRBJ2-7	CASSLSGADYEQYF	TGTGCCAGCAGTTTATCAGGGGCCGACTACGAGCAGTACTTC
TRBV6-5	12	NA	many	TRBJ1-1	CASSFTRGEAFF	TGTGCCAGCAGTTTCACCAGAGGAGAAGCTTTCTTT
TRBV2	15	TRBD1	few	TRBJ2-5	CASSGRDRDGETQYF	TGTGCCAGCAGTGGACGGGACAGGGATGGGGAGACCCAGTACTTC
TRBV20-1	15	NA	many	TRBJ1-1	CSAYPVREDDTEAFF	TGCAGTGCTTACCCAGTCAGGGAAGATGACACTGAAGCTTTCTTT
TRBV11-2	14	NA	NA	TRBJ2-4	CASSLSIAKNIQYF	TGTGCCAGCAGCTTGAGTATAGCCAAAAACATTCAGTACTTC
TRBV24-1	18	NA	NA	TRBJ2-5	CATSDSRDGGDYGETQYF	TGTGCCACCAGTGATTCCCGGGACGGGGGTGATTATGGAGAGACCCAGTACTTC
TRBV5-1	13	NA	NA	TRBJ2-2	CASSSTSYRELFF	TGCGCCAGCAGCTCCACTAGCTACCGGGAGCTGTTTTTT
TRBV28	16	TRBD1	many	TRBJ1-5	CASSLRGTGGIQPQHF	TGTGCCAGCAGTTTAAGGGGGACAGGGGGGATTCAGCCCCAGCATTTT
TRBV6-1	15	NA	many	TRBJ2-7	CASTDPTGVSYEQYF	TGTGCCAGCACTGACCCGACGGGTGTGAGCTACGAGCAGTACTTC
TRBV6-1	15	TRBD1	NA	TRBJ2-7	CASRTDRGLFYEQYF	TGTGCCAGCAGGACCGACAGGGGGCTTTTCTACGAGCAGTACTTC
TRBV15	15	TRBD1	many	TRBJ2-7	CATLSNGQGSYEQYF	TGTGCCACCCTTTCAAATGGACAGGGGTCCTACGAGCAGTACTTC
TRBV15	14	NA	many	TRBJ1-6	CATSRVTGGSPLHF	TGTGCCACCAGCAGGGTGACAGGTGGATCACCCCTCCACTTT
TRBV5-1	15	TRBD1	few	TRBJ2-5	CASSFRQGARETQYF	TGCGCCAGCAGCTTCCGACAGGGGGCCAGAGAGACCCAGTACTTC
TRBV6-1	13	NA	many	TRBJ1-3	CASRQASGNTIYF	TGTGCCAGTCGACAGGCCTCTGGAAACACCATATATTTT
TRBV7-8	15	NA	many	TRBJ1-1	CASTFGFYMNTEAFF	TGTGCCAGCACCTTCGGGTTCTACATGAACACTGAAGCTTTCTTT
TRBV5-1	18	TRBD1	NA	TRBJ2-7	CASSLGAGGGPSSYEQYF	TGCGCCAGCAGCTTGGGGGCAGGGGGCGGCCCATCCTCCTACGAGCAGTACTTC
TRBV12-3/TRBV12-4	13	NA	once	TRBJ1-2	CASRGGNNYGYTF	TGTGCCAGCAGGGGGGGGAATAACTATGGCTACACCTTC
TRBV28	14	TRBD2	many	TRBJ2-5	CASWNQAGTETQYF	TGTGCCAGCTGGAACCAAGCGGGAACTGAGACCCAGTACTTC
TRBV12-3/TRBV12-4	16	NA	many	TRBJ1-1	CASRPRGGARSTEAFF	TGTGCCAGCAGACCCCGGGGGGGGGCGCGTTCCACTGAAGCTTTCTTT
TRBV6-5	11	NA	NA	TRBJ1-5	CASSLAQDQHF	TGTGCCAGCAGTTTAGCACAGGACCAGCATTTT
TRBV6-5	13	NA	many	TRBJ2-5	CASSYGRGETQYF	TGTGCCAGCAGTTACGGCCGGGGGGAGACCCAGTACTTC